The 8 T cell receptor beta chains given below trace back to one sample, sequenced in a study of control samples from healthy donors and cancer patients. The protocol was immunoSEQ multiplex PCR, while the TCRdb copy is restricted to in-frame clones and leaves out a portion. Of 150,000 to 200,000 clones in the sample, almost 90% were seen once. Sample: blood. Receptors were obtained from a woman aged 45-59 years in good health.

V and J are TRBV7-2 and TRBJ2-1; D is undetermined. The CDR3 spans 12 residues. From germline, CDR1 is SGHTA and CDR2 FQGNSA. The ends were cut back, 5 bases at V and 6 bases at J, with 8 bases in the middle. CDR3 nucleotides: TGTGCCAGCAGCCCCCCCCTCAATGAGCAGTTCTTC. Protein: CASSPPLNEQFF.

The rearrangement links TRBV27 to TRBJ2-5; possible D gene TRBD2, 5 bases. Trimming stripped 4 bases from V and 0 bases from J, with 6 bases between. The CDR3 covers 13 residues. The V gene's germline CDR1 is MNHEY and CDR2 SMNVEV (reference sequence). The DNA for the CDR3 is TGTGCCAGCAGTTGGAGGTACCAAGAGACCCAGTACTTC. Its translation is CASSWRYQETQYF.

About this clone itself: The junction and the germline gene differ at one end; a read error may be behind it. The rearrangement uses TRBV25-1 and TRBJ1-1; D call uncertain. CDR1 MGHDK and CDR2 SYGVNS come from the germline V gene. This CDR3 comprises 14 residues. The CDR3 here is CAGSEYSLNTEAFF. The CDR3 DNA follows: TGTGCCGGCAGTGAATACAGCTTGAACACTGAAGCTTTCTTT.

This chain links TRBV27 with TRBJ2-7; no reliable D call. The CDR3 has 13 amino acids. The V and J ends lost 0 bases and 1 base respectively, with 4 bases between them. Germline CDR1 MNHEY, CDR2 SMNVEV (reference sequence). This CDR3 reads CASSLSRSYEQYF. The CDR3 coding sequence is TGTGCCAGCAGTTTATCGAGGTCCTACGAGCAGTACTTC.

The gene calls are TRBV11-2 and TRBJ2-7; 12 nucleotides match TRBD1. CDR3 length: 18 amino acids. Unmatched junction bases numbered 12, after V lost 3 bases and J lost 3 bases. Germline CDR1 and CDR2: SGHAT and FQNNGV. The CDR3 is CASSFGTGGGHRYYEQYF. The CDR3 nucleotides read TGTGCCAGCAGCTTTGGGACAGGGGGCGGCCATAGGTACTACGAGCAGTACTTC.

The gene calls are TRBV5-1 and TRBJ2-3; possibly TRBD1 for D (6 bases). Germline V CDR1 and CDR2: SGHRS, YFSETQ. Trimming took off 5 bases at V and 3 bases at J, with 16 bases between the two ends. This CDR3 spans 15 amino acids. The CDR3 loop is CASSLPQGLTDTQYF. Here the CDR3 DNA reads TGCGCCAGCAGTTTGCCCCAGGGGTTGACAGATACGCAGTATTTT.

The chain joins TRBV10-3 to TRBJ2-7, with 9 bases aligning to TRBD2. The CDR3 has 15 residues. With 6 bases clipped from V and 1 base from J, the junction kept 7 bases outside the gene matches. The germline gives CDR1 ENHRY, CDR2 SYGVKD. The DNA for the CDR3 is TGTGCCATCAGGGGGGGTAGCGGGGGTTCCTACGAGCAGTACTTC. It yields the protein CAIRGGSGGSYEQYF.

The V and J genes are TRBV18 and TRBJ2-2, with 8 nucleotides matching TRBD1. V shed 2 bases, J shed 6 bases, and the junction held 8 bases outside the gene matches. The CDR3 is made up of 16 amino acids. CDR1 is KGHSH, CDR2 LQKENI, per germline. For the CDR3, the DNA is TGTGCCAGCTCACCAAGACAGGGGAGAAGGGCCGGGGAGCTGTTTTTT. Its translation: CASSPRQGRRAGELFF.